The sequence of this T cell receptor beta chain was determined in a study of shared clonotypes between healthy human individuals. Naive CD8 isolation took CD45RO-negative cells positively selected for CCR7 and excluded terminally differentiated effector memory CD45RA+ cells. Per the germline V gene, CDR1 is SSHAT and CDR2 is FNYEAQ (reference sequence). The germline V and J ends were trimmed by 3 bases and 2 bases, with 11 bases remaining between them. The length of the CDR3 is 14 residues. Profiling relied on immunoSEQ multiplex PCR, and the TCRdb table lists in-frame clones only, not all of them. Among millions of clones, under 95% were seen once, and the ten largest hold more than 1.5%.

What was sequenced was naive CD8+ T cells from PBMCs. The sequence came from a man aged 18-30 years in good health. Some clones in this sample may be carry-over from other donors' samples. This chain links TRBV7-7 with TRBJ2-7; tentatively, D is TRBD1 or TRBD2 (5 bases each). The DNA for the CDR3 is TGTGCCAGCAGCTTCGGGGCAGGACCCTACGAGCAGTACTTC. The encoded protein is CASSFGAGPYEQYF. The variable domain in full, completed from reference TRBV7-7 and TRBJ2-7, reads GAGVSQSPRYKVTKRGQDVTLRCDPISSHATLYWYQQALGQGPEFLTYFNYEAQPDKSGLPSDRFSAERPEGSISTLTIQRTEQRDSAMYRCASSFGAGPYEQYFGPGTRLTVT.